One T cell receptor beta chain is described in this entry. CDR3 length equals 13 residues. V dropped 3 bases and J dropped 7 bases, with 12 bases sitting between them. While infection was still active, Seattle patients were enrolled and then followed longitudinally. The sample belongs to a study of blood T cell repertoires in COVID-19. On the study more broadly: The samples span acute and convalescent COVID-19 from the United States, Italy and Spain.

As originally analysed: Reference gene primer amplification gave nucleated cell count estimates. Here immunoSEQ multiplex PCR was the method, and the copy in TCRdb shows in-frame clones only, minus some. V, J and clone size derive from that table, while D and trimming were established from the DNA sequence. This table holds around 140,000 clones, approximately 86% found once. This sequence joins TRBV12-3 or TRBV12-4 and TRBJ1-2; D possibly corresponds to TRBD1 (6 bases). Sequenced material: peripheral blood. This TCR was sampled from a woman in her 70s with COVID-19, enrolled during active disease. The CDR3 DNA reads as TGTGCCAGCAGTTTTTCAGGGGAGGGTGGCTACACCTTC. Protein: CASSFSGEGGYTF.